The sequence of this T cell receptor (beta chain) was determined in a study of T cells after posttransplantation cyclophosphamide. The study, taken as a whole, reports: Recipient CMV seropositivity and CMV reactivation strongly tracked TRB clonality. Later post-transplant blood repertoires were often dominated by donor CD8+ memory clones.

This clone was detected many times. What it recognizes is unknown. On the day of bone marrow donation, the related graft donor provided peripheral blood. The CDR3 loop spans 13 amino acids. The germline V gene encodes CDR1 SQVTM and CDR2 ANQGSEA. J lost 3 bases, V lost 7 bases, and 8 bases had no gene match. Sequencing was performed with immunoSEQ multiplex PCR; in TCRdb, only in-frame clones are kept and a portion is missing. Altogether roughly 42,000 clones were found in the sample, and no singletons occur. The receptor's source is a woman aged 45 to 65 in good health and a related stem cell transplant donor. V gene TRBV29-1 combines with J gene TRBJ1-1; 7 positions agree with TRBD1. Material: PBMCs. The CDR3, as DNA: TGCAGCGCCCGACAGGGAAGGGACACTGAAGCTTTCTTT. It translates to CSARQGRDTEAFF.